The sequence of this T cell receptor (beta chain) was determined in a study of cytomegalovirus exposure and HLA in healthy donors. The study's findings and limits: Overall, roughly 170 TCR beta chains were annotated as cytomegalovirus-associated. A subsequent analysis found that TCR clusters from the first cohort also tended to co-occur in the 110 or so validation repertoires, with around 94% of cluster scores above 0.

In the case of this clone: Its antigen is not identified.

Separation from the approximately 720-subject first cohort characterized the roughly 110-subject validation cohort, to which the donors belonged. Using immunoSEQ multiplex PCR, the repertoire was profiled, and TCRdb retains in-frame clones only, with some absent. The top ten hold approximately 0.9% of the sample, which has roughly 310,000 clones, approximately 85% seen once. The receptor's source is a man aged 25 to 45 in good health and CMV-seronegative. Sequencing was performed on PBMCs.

This CDR3 reads CSVAGGVTNTGELFF. The DNA of the CDR3 is TGCAGCGTTGCGGGGGGGGTCACGAACACCGGGGAGCTGTTTTTT. V gene TRBV29-1 combines with J gene TRBJ2-2; TRBD2 agrees at 8 bases. V shed 4 bases, J shed 0 bases, and the junction held 4 bases outside the gene matches. The CDR3 is 15 amino acids. Germline CDR1 is SQVTM and CDR2 is ANQGSEA.